These 6 T cell receptor beta chains originate from one sample sequenced in a study of human T cells and chemical hapten exposure. TCRdb reprocessed the RACE reads with MiXCR, giving one entry per CDR3 protein. Found here are some 350,000 distinct CDR3 sequences, more than 5% of them singletons; the top ten hold around 5.8%. Noted time point: patch test 2, 6 weeks after DPC sensitization. The treatment denotes: therapeutic diphenylcyclopropenone sensitization with weekly scalp DPC. This material consisted of whole blood, taken in connection with sensitization to the hapten diphenylcyclopropenone (DPC). The origin of the receptors is a woman between 18 and 29 years old with alopecia areata. Some clones in this sample may be carry-over from other donors' samples.

This clonotype was counted only a few times. CDR3 bases: TGTGCCAGCAGCCTGGAAGGATCAGGGGGGTCGAGGGATCAGCCCCAGCATTTT. Its protein product is CASSLEGSGGSRDQPQHF. The chain recombines TRBV4-2 with TRBJ1-5; 7 nucleotides line up with TRBD1. CDR3 length: 18 residues. Trimming took 4 bases from V and 5 from J; bases not matched to a gene: 17. The germline V gene encodes CDR1 LGHNA and CDR2 YNFKEQ.

The chain joins TRBV9 to TRBJ2-1; TRBD2 aligns across 8 bases. Germline V CDR1 and CDR2: SGDLS, YYNGEE. V was pared by 0 bases and J by 9 bases, with 5 bases of the junction left unmatched. CDR3 size: 14 residues. CDR3 sequence (DNA): TGTGCCAGCAGCGTAGGGGGACTAGAAGGTGAGCAGTTCTTC. Translated, it gives CASSVGGLEGEQFF.

Comment on this clonotype: A read error may explain this, as a much larger clone is one base away. Given the absence of the conserved phenylalanine or tryptophan at the CDR3 end, a read error is likely. CDR3 loop: CASSLSGVEAFL. The DNA for the CDR3 is TGTGCCAGCAGCCTTTCGGGCGTTGAAGCTTTCCTT. The chain is built from TRBV7-2 and TRBJ1-1; D not certain. Per the germline V gene, CDR1 is SGHTA and CDR2 is FQGNSA. The CDR3 consists of 12 residues. Trimming took 5 bases from V and 7 from J, leaving 11 bases between them.

This chain connects TRBV4-2 to TRBJ2-3; D is possibly TRBD1 (6 bases). V lost 4 bases and J 2 bases, leaving 13 bases between the germline ends. The V gene's germline CDR1 is LGHNA and CDR2 YNFKEQ. The CDR3 is 15 amino acids. In nucleotides, the CDR3 is TGTGCCAGCAGCCCCGTTCCGGGACACACAGATACGCAGTATTTT. Amino acids: CASSPVPGHTDTQYF.

This rearrangement joins TRBV29-1 to TRBJ2-3, with D possibly TRBD1 on 6 matching bases. V lost 0 bases and J lost 2, with 12 bases in between. Germline CDR1 SQVTM, CDR2 ANQGSEA. This CDR3 has 15 amino acids. The CDR3 region is CSVEDPPGDTDTQYF. The CDR3, as DNA: TGCAGCGTTGAAGACCCGCCAGGGGACACAGATACGCAGTATTTT.

This clonotype was seen only a few times. This chain connects TRBV28 to TRBJ2-7; possible D gene TRBD1, 6 bases. The CDR3 loop spans 14 amino acids. In germline, CDR1 is MDHEN, CDR2 SYDVKM. V lost 5 bases and J lost 0, with 11 bases in between. The CDR3, as DNA: TGTGCCAGCAGTCGCCGGGACAACTCCTACGAGCAGTACTTC. This translates into CASSRRDNSYEQYF.